These 21 T cell receptor beta chains share one sample of origin, sequenced in a study of blood T cell repertoires in COVID-19. Sequencing used immunoSEQ multiplex PCR; TCRdb keeps in-frame clones, though not all of them. The sample lists about 250,000 clones; 80% to 95% were seen once. What was sequenced was PBMCs or T cells enriched from blood (not recorded which). These receptors all come from a woman aged 18-30 years who had recovered from COVID-19.

J is TRBJ1-1 and V is TRBV27, with TRBD1 as a possible D gene (5 bases). Trimming took off 2 bases at V and 4 bases at J, with 8 bases between the two ends. The length of the CDR3 is 13 residues. Germline assignment: CDR1 MNHEY and CDR2 SMNVEV (reference sequence). CDR3 protein: CASSLAGPTEAFF. The CDR3 coding sequence is TGTGCCAGCAGTTTAGCAGGGCCCACTGAAGCTTTCTTT.

The chain links TRBV9 to TRBJ2-3; TRBD2 aligns across 8 bases. CDR3 length: 14 amino acids. Germline V gene lookup returns CDR1 SGDLS and CDR2 YYNGEE. After removal of 4 bases from V and 3 bases from J, the junction contained 4 bases not matched to a gene. CDR3 nucleotide sequence: TGTGCCAGCAGCCCAGCGGGAGCTACAGATACGCAGTATTTT. Its translation is CASSPAGATDTQYF.

This chain connects TRBV19 to TRBJ1-1, with D perhaps TRBD1 (5 bases). Between the trimmed V and J ends, which lost 5 bases and 1 base, there was a span of 8 bases. CDR3 length: 13 residues. Germline CDR1 reads LNHDA; CDR2 reads SQIVND (reference sequence). CDR3 DNA sequence: TGTGCCAGTAGTTACGACAGGAACACTGAAGCTTTCTTT. It yields the protein CASSYDRNTEAFF. Drawing the rest from reference TRBV19 and TRBJ1-1, the complete variable domain is DGGITQSPKYLFRKEGQNVTLSCEQNLNHDAMYWYRQDPGQGLRLIYYSQIVNDFQKGDIAEGYSVSREKKESFPLTVTSAQKNPTAFYLCASSYDRNTEAFFGQGTRLTVV.

V usage is TRBV10-3 and J usage is TRBJ2-1; 9 positions agree with TRBD1. Germline trimming cut 0 bases from V and 6 bases from J; bases unmatched to any gene: 3. This CDR3 comprises 15 residues. Germline CDR1 ENHRY, CDR2 SYGVKD. DNA of the CDR3: TGTGCCATCAGTGAGTCGAGGGACAGGGCCAATGAGCAGTTCTTC. Encoded protein: CAISESRDRANEQFF.

This rearrangement joins TRBV18 to TRBJ2-2; the match to TRBD1 covers 9 bases. This CDR3 contains 16 residues. The ends lost 0 bases at V and 7 bases at J; junction bases unmatched: 6. Germline V gene data show CDR1 as KGHSH and CDR2 as LQKENI. CDR3 DNA: TGTGCCAGCTCACCACCGTCAACAGGGGGCAACGGGGAGCTGTTTTTT. Translated, it gives CASSPPSTGGNGELFF.

The rearrangement joins TRBV9 to TRBJ2-5; D unresolved. Between the trimmed V and J ends, which lost 2 bases and 2 bases, there was a span of 13 bases. The CDR3 runs 15 residues. CDR1 and CDR2 (germline): SGDLS, YYNGEE. DNA for the CDR3: TGTGCCAGCAGCGTCCGCCCCTCGAGGCAAGAGACCCAGTACTTC. Encoded protein: CASSVRPSRQETQYF. The full variable domain, rest sourced from reference TRBV9 and TRBJ2-5, is DSGVTQTPKHLITATGQRVTLRCSPRSGDLSVYWYQQSLDQGLQFLIQYYNGEERAKGNILERFSAQQFPDLHSELNLSSLELGDSALYFCASSVRPSRQETQYFGPGTRLLVL.

The gene calls are TRBV5-4 and TRBJ2-2; TRBD1 aligns across 10 bases. Germline trimming cut 4 bases from V and 6 bases from J; bases unmatched to any gene: 6. Per germline, CDR1 SGHNT and CDR2 YYREEE (reference sequence). The CDR3 has 15 residues. CDR3 nucleotides: TGTGCCAGCAGCCGGGACAGGGGCCAACCCGGGGAGCTGTTTTTT. It specifies CASSRDRGQPGELFF. Using reference TRBV5-4 and TRBJ2-2 for the parts outside the CDR3, the full variable domain is ETGVTQSPTHLIKTRGQQVTLRCSSQSGHNTVSWYQQALGQGPQFIFQYYREEENGRGNFPPRFSGLQFPNYSSELNVNALELDDSALYLCASSRDRGQPGELFFGEGSRLTVL.

The rearrangement uses TRBV7-9 and TRBJ1-2, with D perhaps matching TRBD1 (5 bases). Between the trimmed V and J ends, which lost 2 bases and 8 bases, there was a span of 6 bases. This CDR3 spans 11 amino acids. The germline CDR1 and CDR2 sequences are SEHNR and FQNEAQ (reference sequence). This CDR3 reads CASSLQGGYTF. DNA of the CDR3: TGTGCCAGCAGCTTACAGGGAGGCTACACCTTC.

V gene TRBV7-9 combines with J gene TRBJ2-2; 7 bases align to TRBD2. This CDR3 spans 16 amino acids. Trimming took 5 bases from V and 7 from J; bases not matched to a gene: 13. CDR1 SEHNR and CDR2 FQNEAQ come from the germline V gene (reference sequence). CDR3 sequence reads: CASSVGGTRGIGELFF. CDR3 bases: TGTGCCAGCAGCGTCGGGGGGACCCGGGGGATCGGGGAGCTGTTTTTT.

The chain recombines TRBV13 with TRBJ1-2; maybe TRBD1 (6 bases). The CDR3 has 18 residues. V lost 5 bases to trimming and J lost 1 base, with 23 bases between them. Germline assignment: CDR1 PRHDT and CDR2 FYEKMQ (reference sequence). As DNA, the CDR3 is TGTGCCAGCAGCGCCAGGCCCTCCTCAGGGGATTTTAACTATGGCTACACCTTC. Protein sequence: CASSARPSSGDFNYGYTF.

The chain recombines TRBV27 with TRBJ2-1; 8 bases match TRBD2. Germline trimming cut 3 bases from V and 2 bases from J; bases unmatched to any gene: 6. The CDR3 has 16 residues. Germline V gene sequence: CDR1 MNHEY, CDR2 SMNVEV (reference sequence). CDR3 loop: CASSFLGSGTYNEQFF. As DNA, the CDR3 is TGTGCCAGCAGTTTCTTGGGTAGCGGGACCTACAATGAGCAGTTCTTC.

J is TRBJ2-5 and V is TRBV4-3; 9 bases map to TRBD2. CDR1 LGHNA and CDR2 YSLEER come from the germline V gene. The CDR3 has 16 amino acids. V shed 4 bases, J shed 5 bases, and the junction held 11 bases outside the gene matches. CDR3 sequence: CASSLGVAGEEETQYF. DNA of the CDR3: TGCGCCAGCAGCCTAGGAGTAGCGGGGGAGGAGGAGACCCAGTACTTC.

The chain uses TRBV3-1 (or the pseudogene TRBV3-2) and TRBJ1-3; D remains unclear. Trimming stripped 3 bases from V and 10 bases from J, with 13 bases between. Germline V gene data show CDR1 as LGHDT and CDR2 as YNNKEL (reference sequence). CDR3 length equals 13 residues. CDR3 protein: CASSQGQATTIYF. The CDR3 nucleotides are TGTGCCAGCAGCCAGGGTCAGGCGACGACCATATATTTT.

This chain joins TRBV2 and TRBJ1-5; D gene ambiguous. The V end lost 3 bases, the J end lost 4 bases, and 10 bases lay between the germline ends. CDR3 length: 14 amino acids. The V gene's germline CDR1 is SNHLY and CDR2 FYNNEI. The CDR3 sequence: CASSETALNQPQHF. The CDR3 nucleotides read TGTGCCAGCAGTGAGACTGCCCTGAATCAGCCCCAGCATTTT.

This chain links TRBV6-5 with TRBJ2-3, with 9 bases aligning to TRBD2. The CDR3 covers 14 residues. Germline CDR1 and CDR2: MNHEY and SVGAGI. V gave up 7 bases and J gave up 1 base; unmatched junction bases: 3. CDR3 sequence: CASTRLAGTDTQYF. CDR3 in DNA: TGTGCCAGCACGCGACTAGCGGGCACAGATACGCAGTATTTT.

V usage is TRBV29-1 and J usage is TRBJ1-1; 9 bases match TRBD1. The CDR3 consists of 11 residues. Germline CDR1 SQVTM, CDR2 ANQGSEA. V trimming: 8 bases; J trimming: 7 bases; junction bases outside the gene matches: 5. CDR3 protein: CSPDRGGEAFF. In nucleotides, the CDR3 is TGCAGCCCCGACAGGGGGGGTGAAGCTTTCTTT.

The chain is built from TRBV5-1 and TRBJ2-1; D is ambiguous. The CDR3 is made up of 13 amino acids. Germline values: CDR1 SGHRS, CDR2 YFSETQ. V was clipped by 0 bases and J by 4 bases, with 5 bases between them. DNA of the CDR3: TGCGCCAGCAGCTTGGAAACATACAATGAGCAGTTCTTC. Translation gives CASSLETYNEQFF.

The chain joins TRBV7-9 to TRBJ1-2; a weak D match, TRBD1 (5 bases). The germline V and J ends were trimmed by 5 bases and 3 bases, with 10 bases remaining between them. This CDR3 spans 13 amino acids. CDR1 and CDR2 from the germline V gene are SEHNR and FQNEAQ (reference sequence). CDR3 coding DNA: TGTGCCAGCAGCCGCGACAGCTACTATGGCTACACCTTC. Translation gives CASSRDSYYGYTF. Based on the CDR3 plus reference TRBV7-9 and TRBJ1-2, the full variable domain is DTGVSQNPRHKITKRGQNVTFRCDPISEHNRLYWYRQTLGQGPEFLTYFQNEAQLEKSRLLSDRFSAERPKGSFSTLEIQRTEQGDSAMYLCASSRDSYYGYTFGSGTRLTVV.

V is TRBV20-1 and J is TRBJ1-1, with D perhaps TRBD1 (6 bases). Germline CDR1 is DFQATT and CDR2 is SNEGSKA (reference sequence). The V gene lost 3 bases and the J gene lost 9 bases, with 14 bases spanning the gap. This CDR3 comprises 12 residues. The CDR3 nucleotides read TGCAGTGCTAGTACAGGGAAGGAGAAAGCTTTCTTT. This translates into CSASTGKEKAFF.

This rearrangement joins TRBV7-9 to TRBJ1-6, with D perhaps TRBD1 (5 bases). Trimming took off 6 bases at V and 3 bases at J, with 18 bases between the two ends. The germline gives CDR1 SEHNR, CDR2 FQNEAQ (reference sequence). The CDR3 has 17 amino acids. This CDR3 reads CASRPLLETDYNSPLHF. In nucleotides, the CDR3 is TGTGCCAGCAGACCCCTTTTAGAGACAGACTATAATTCACCCCTCCACTTT.

The J gene is TRBJ1-1, the V gene TRBV11-1; TRBD1 might be the D (5 bases). Germline V gene lookup returns CDR1 SGHAT and CDR2 FQDESV (reference sequence). V lost 2 bases and J lost 5, with 12 bases in between. This CDR3 contains 14 residues. The CDR3 nucleotides read TGTGCCAGCAGCTTAAATCAGGGTAAGACTGAAGCTTTCTTT. Translated: CASSLNQGKTEAFF.